What follows describes a single T cell receptor (beta chain). It lacks a known antigen. Being one base from a much bigger clone, this may be a read error. The time point label for this specimen denotes: newly diagnosed GD, antithyroid drugs for less than 3 months. RNA was extracted from PBMCs in TRIzol for both TCR sequencing and RNA sequencing. The diagnosis of Graves' disease was made according to American Thyroid Association guidelines. Patients for the study were recruited at an endocrinology department in Xi'an, China. Each patient gave approximately 9 milliliters of peripheral blood, collected in an EDTA anticoagulant tube. Ficoll Paque Plus density gradient separation was used to isolate PBMCs, and no further T cell sorting was done. RNA quality was checked with an Agilent 2100 Bioanalyzer and agarose gel, and concentration with a NanoDrop 2000. This sample is part of a study of regulatory T cells in long-lasting Graves disease (dated by TCRdb to about 2021). The study in broad terms: Newly diagnosed Graves' disease patients had taken antithyroid drugs for less than 3 months. This study used TCR sequencing and RNA sequencing of peripheral blood to compare persistent Graves' disease patients against newly diagnosed Graves' disease patients. The study took place in China and was registered as a clinical trial. A total of about 35 samples underwent TCR sequencing, from about 13 patients with persistent Graves' disease and some 20 patients with newly diagnosed Graves' disease.

The library relied on multiplex PCR. The sequencing machine was an Illumina HiSeq 4000. To build TCR beta libraries, CDR3 regions were amplified by Arm-PCR using iRepertoire HTBI primers. PCR products were gel purified before sequencing. From the authors' description of their analysis: Gene usage analysis of CDR3 amino acid clonotypes used the approximately 62 TRBV and about 13 TRBJ segments found across samples. COPE and FqMerger were used to merge filtered high-quality paired reads into contigs. BLAST was used to align contigs to IMGT TRBV, TRBD and TRBJ reference genes, and CDR3 was defined according to IMGT. Highly expanded clones were defined as clonotypes with a frequency above 0.1%. Shannon entropy was used to measure repertoire diversity, and the Gini coefficient was used to measure V-J evenness. A clonotype found in more than one individual was treated as public. TCRdb reran the public reads through fastp at Q25 and MiXCR, keeping productive beta chains. When rows share a CDR3 protein, they turn into one entry using the most common DNA and genes. The V and J calls and clone size come from TCRdb's table, not from the authors' own analysis. This sample has hundreds of thousands of distinct CDR3 sequences in its table, and about 15% of those were observed once. The top ten clones comprise 18% of the sample.

The paper as a whole reports these results and caveats: Preferential use of TRBV28, TRBJ1-2 and TRBJ2-5 was observed in persistent disease, whereas TRBV20-1 and TRBJ2-1 were favored in newly diagnosed disease. Persistent Graves' disease patients showed lower TCR Shannon entropy and fewer highly expanded clones than newly diagnosed patients, suggesting clonal expansion. Sequencing and analysis were limited to the TCR beta chain. The small sample size was acknowledged by the authors as a limitation that may reduce accuracy. More public clonotypes were shared among persistent patients (2,741) than among newly diagnosed patients (966). The study examined only peripheral blood because the primary lesion, thyroid tissue, could not be accessed.

Here V drops 5 bases and J drops 8 bases, and the junction holds 4 bases not matched to any gene. CDR1 and CDR2, per the germline V gene (reference sequence), are LGHDT and YNNKEL. The CDR3 spans 14 residues, from the cysteine through the phenylalanine. Just CDR3 DNA is preserved here, 42 bases in frame from base 1. Separately, the same data were catalogued under a study of T cells in Graves' hyperthyroidism and ophthalmopathy. In that second paper, the authors write: Stable Graves' hyperthyroidism was defined as the absence of progression to ophthalmopathy over 18 months of follow-up. Hyperthyroidism patients were aged 18 to 65 years and newly diagnosed, with disease duration of less than 2 months. Patients with uncontrolled infections, other autoimmune diseases, pregnancy or lactation were excluded. Diagnoses relied on clinical symptoms, serum thyroxine and TRAb, thyroid ultrasound and orbital computed tomography. A first-round RT-PCR of the TCR CDR3 used the HTBI primer set with the Qiagen OneStep RT-PCR kit. Most expanded thyroid clonotypes (frequency above 0.001) were also detected in blood, a finding suggesting that blood repertoires may reflect thyroid immune responses. A 13 V-J signature model separated ophthalmopathy from stable hyperthyroidism, with around 91% sensitivity and 81.08% specificity in cross-validation and 80%/75% in testing. In validation, the model predicted progression to ophthalmopathy with roughly 66% sensitivity and around 72% specificity, a median of approximately 6.5 months before onset. TCR V-J signatures able to tell the groups apart were searched for in a discovery cohort of 95 to 100 patients, of whom more than 40 had Graves' ophthalmopathy and around 56 had stable Graves' hyperthyroidism. Prospective prediction of ophthalmopathy was tested in an independent validation cohort consisting of 18 to 20 hyperthyroidism patients and over 15 patients who later progressed to ophthalmopathy. The approximately 90 discovery patients were divided at random into training and test sets in a 7:3 ratio. Thyroid tissue and blood T-cell repertoires from roughly 6 Graves' hyperthyroidism patients were also compared in the study. Following sampling, methimazole starting at 30 mg daily was given to hyperthyroidism patients, and high-dose intravenous methylprednisolone was given to ophthalmopathy patients. A second multiplex PCR round built the libraries, followed by size selection and purification. Libraries were sequenced paired-end with 100 bp reads on an Illumina HiSeq2000. SOAPnuke was used to process the raw data, with reads discarded if the reads contained adapters or uncalled bases, had a mean Phred below 15, or lacked an exact constant-primer or identifier match. High-quality paired reads were merged with COPE v1.2.5, and unique nucleotide sequences were defined as clonotypes. MiTCR v1.1 was used to align clonotypes to the IMGT TRBV, TRBD and TRBJ reference segments. The analysis included only V-J combinations with a frequency above 0.0001, which together covered roughly 99% of the repertoires. A TCS score was defined as the ratio between F50 (clonal expansion) and ExV (chaos), using BLOSUM62-based TCRdist between CDR3 peptides within each V-J. Welch's t-statistics and random forest reduced just over 500 V-J features to around 14, which were used in a naive Bayes classifier (R e1071). Sample size was not statistically predetermined, and blinding of investigators to group allocation was not performed. The paper describes TCR Vbeta CDR3 sequencing of fewer than 150 peripheral blood samples, made up of some 42 ophthalmopathy patients, roughly 80 hyperthyroidism patients and some 17 progressor patients.

This clonotype originated in a young woman with Graves disease. Donor details come from another sample of the same person, matched by shared clones. The rearranged chain carries TRBV3-1 and TRBJ1-6; a stretch of 9 junction bases matches TRBD1. Sequencing used peripheral blood mononuclear cells (PBMCs), obtained at new diagnosis, from a patient treated with antithyroid drugs. CDR3 region: CASSDRTGDSPLHF. The nucleotides are TGTGCCAGCAGCGACCGGACAGGGGATTCACCCCTCCACTTT.